The clone carrying this T cell receptor beta chain was counted between two and nine times. The antigen is unknown. Trimming took 0 bases from V and 3 from J, leaving 18 bases between them. The germline V gene has CDR1 DFQATT and CDR2 SNEGSKA (reference sequence). The CDR3 is 16 residues long. These data come from a study of neurological immune-mediated disorders. Findings of the study overall: Grouping of repertoires by phylogeny put those of 18 of 34 multiple sclerosis patients into a single related-CDR3 cluster, a possible signature. In HTLV-1-associated myelopathy, TCR clonal expansion was greatest, whereas multiple sclerosis had the least, falling below healthy controls.

TCRdb redid the calling of the 5' RACE reads with MiXCR, one entry per CDR3 protein. Counted here are about 70,000 distinct CDR3 sequences, around 5% occurring once; the ten biggest clones make up roughly 6%. Source material was 2 million unsorted PBMCs, stored at -80 °C in RNAlater. The chain has TRBV20-1 and TRBJ2-7, with D perhaps being TRBD1 or TRBD2 (7 bases each). The origin of this receptor is a human donor with multiple sclerosis. The donor label of this sample is uncertain. The sequenced sample was PBMCs. The CDR3 loop is CSARDPGGGQSYEQYF. CDR3 bases: TGCAGTGCTAGAGATCCAGGGGGGGGACAGAGCTACGAGCAGTACTTC.